This T cell receptor beta chain was recovered during a study of regulatory T cells in long-lasting Graves disease. Points from the study as a whole: The study found TRBV28, TRBJ1-2 and TRBJ2-5 favored in persistent disease.

Investigators prepared the TCR beta libraries by applying iRepertoire HTBI primers and Arm-PCR of CDR3 regions. A single record per CDR3 protein comes from TCRdb applying MiXCR to the multiplex PCR reads. The sample lists fewer than 350,000 distinct CDR3 sequences, 15% to 20% occurring once. V gave up 4 bases and J gave up 4 bases; unmatched junction bases: 5. CDR3 size: 14 residues. Germline CDR1 is SGHTA and CDR2 is FQGNSA. Note on this clonotype: Its specificity is not known.

Time point described: newly diagnosed GD, antithyroid drugs for less than 3 months. PBMC-derived RNA was used for the TCR library. This rearrangement joins TRBV7-2 to TRBJ1-2, with TRBD1 matching 8 bases. This TCR was sampled from a female donor with Graves disease. The sample consisted of peripheral blood mononuclear cells (PBMCs), taken at new diagnosis, from a patient treated with antithyroid drugs. The CDR3: CASSYPGTGYGYTF. The CDR3 region has the DNA TGTGCCAGCAGCTACCCCGGGACAGGCTATGGCTACACCTTC.